The present T cell receptor beta chain was sequenced within a study of blood T cell repertoires in COVID-19. This clone was seen only a few times. Per the original methods: Researchers report that nucleated cell counts were estimated from reference gene primer amplification. Produced via immunoSEQ multiplex PCR; TCRdb's table is partial and in-frame only. D and trimming were read from the DNA, whereas the V and J calls and clone size are those reported in that table. The table includes 84,000 or so clones, 70% to 90% detected once. The CDR3 spans 14 residues. Per the germline V gene, CDR1 is MGHRA and CDR2 is YSYEKL. The V gene lost 3 bases and the J gene lost 8 bases, with 13 bases spanning the gap.

Input material: peripheral blood. This TCR was recovered from a woman between 70 and 85 years old with active or convalescent COVID-19. The gene calls are TRBV4-1 and TRBJ1-4; no clear D gene. The DNA for the CDR3 is TGCGCCAGCAGCCAGCACAGTCCAGGAGAAAAACTGTTTTTT. It codes for CASSQHSPGEKLFF.